This T cell receptor beta chain came from a study of T cell responses to AZD1222 COVID-19 vaccine (dated by TCRdb to the early 2020s). Regarding the research as a whole: A total of just over 230 trial participants underwent TCR sequencing, of whom 207 had received two doses of AZD1222 and approximately 25 had received two doses of the MenACWY control vaccine. Trial participants were enrolled into age subgroups of 18-55, 56-69 and 70-plus years, which contained about 160, 30 and 59 TCR-sequenced participants, respectively.

The CDR3 regions of human TCRbeta chains were analyzed by immunosequencing. The original methods were these. Repertoire TCRs were matched against a reference library of SARS-CoV-2-specific TCRs generated with the MIRA antigen-specificity platform. Breadth was defined as the fraction of unique TCRs that were SARS-CoV-2-associated, and depth was defined as the fraction of total T cells that were SARS-CoV-2-associated. Using the MIRA data, every spike-specific TCR was mapped to the spike region that the TCR reacted to and assigned to either a CD4 or a CD8 class. Log10-transformed breadth and depth values were compared by one-way ANOVA with Sidak's multiple comparisons tests. The immuneACCESS repertoire file appears here via TCRdb, limited to in-frame rearrangements. These files lack a portion of the clones; in checked studies, under half of the deficit traces to unresolved V genes, and the cause of the others is not known. Clone size and the V and J calls come from that table; the DNA yielded D and trimming. The sample contains roughly 110,000 clones, approximately 92% of them found a single time. Under 10% of the sample belongs to the ten largest clones.

Based on the germline V gene (reference sequence), the CDR1 and CDR2 sequences are SGHKS and YYEKEE. From its cysteine to its phenylalanine, the CDR3 spans 15 amino acids. The entry retains the CDR3 DNA only, 45 bases that are in frame from base 1. With respect to this clone: Its antigen is still unknown. Sequence at one end of the junction differs from germline and may be a read error.

The sample's time point, from its label and the paper: about 28 days (+/-7) after the second vaccine dose. Because spike-specific TCR depth and breadth did not differ between the two schedules, AZD1222 recipients who got a second dose at roughly 4 weeks were pooled with those who got a second dose at roughly 12 weeks. The vaccinee samples were drawn from two UK trials, COV001 and COV002, one of which was a single-blind randomized controlled phase 2/3 trial testing AZD1222 (ChAdOx1 nCoV-19) in healthy adults. Trial participant PBMC samples were collected at day 0 and day 28 after the second dose for TCRbeta chain sequencing. What the authors observed across the whole study: Because no samples from the day 14 peak response were available, repertoires could be characterized only after the peak T cell response. Participants were mostly white British and included more females than males, and it was suggested by the authors that clonal diversity may have been underestimated. After two AZD1222 doses, spike-specific TCR breadth and depth were significantly higher than at day 0 and than in MenACWY recipients. CD4 TCRs associated with the vaccine covered the entire spike protein, and the dominant responses were in regions 160-218 and 743-854. In the small 56-69-year group, the increase in depth fell short of significance, most likely because of low power. Reportedly, close to half of the unique spike-specific TCRs recognized epitopes lying outside the regions that are mutated in the B.1.351 and B.1.1.7 variants. Conclusions about previously exposed vaccinees are limited, since just a handful of AZD1222 recipients were seropositive for SARS-CoV-2 at baseline.

The specimen was peripheral blood, collected 28 days after the second AZD1222 dose. Recombination joined TRBV5-5 with TRBJ2-7; a stretch of 10 junction bases matches TRBD2. This TCR came from an adult who received the AZD1222 COVID-19 vaccine. The CDR3 region has the sequence CASSKEASGGYDQYF. The sequence in DNA is TGTGCCAGCAGCAAGGAGGCTAGCGGGGGATACGATCAGTACTTC.